The 2 T cell receptor beta chains presented below share a single source sample, sequenced in a study of OX40 agonist ivuxolimab in advanced cancers. Using immunoSEQ multiplex PCR, the repertoire was profiled, and TCRdb retains in-frame clones only, with some absent. In the table there are 45,000 or so clones, about nine tenths of which are singletons. The sequencing here drew on CD4+ or CD8+ T cells sorted from blood, taken in a trial of the OX40 agonist ivuxolimab. Receptors originate from an adult with an advanced solid tumor such as melanoma, head and neck, liver or kidney cancer.

The V call is TRBV20-1, the J call TRBJ2-7; D perhaps matches TRBD1 (6 bases). Trimming took 7 bases from V and 5 from J, leaving 12 bases between them. The CDR3 runs to 11 residues. Germline lookup yields CDR1 DFQATT and CDR2 SNEGSKA (reference sequence). This chain's CDR3 is CSGQGRNEQYF. The CDR3 bases are TGCAGTGGGCAGGGGCGGAACGAGCAGTACTTC.

CDR3 coding DNA: TGTGCCAGCAGGCGGACAGTTGACGAGCAGTACTTC. This translates into CASRRTVDEQYF. The V gene is TRBV7-9, the J gene TRBJ2-7; TRBD1 might be the D (6 bases). CDR3 length equals 12 residues. Germline V gene data show CDR1 as SEHNR and CDR2 as FQNEAQ (reference sequence). Trimming took off 6 bases at V and 5 bases at J, with 11 bases between the two ends.